Included here is one T cell receptor beta chain sequence, with context. This entry is derived from a study of blood T cell repertoires in COVID-19. At the level of the study: The United States, Italy and Spain were the sources of the acute and convalescent COVID-19 samples. Nucleic acid was either cDNA or gDNA, and it came from T cells, B-cell-depleted T cells, or PBMCs.

CDR1 SGHRS and CDR2 YFSETQ come from the germline V gene. V lost 0 bases and J lost 4; bases outside the gene matches: 5. The CDR3 spans 15 residues. Authors' methods: Quantification of nucleated cells was approximated via reference gene primer amplification. Some clones are missing from TCRdb's copy, which holds only in-frame ones; the method was immunoSEQ multiplex PCR. V, J and clone size are those of that table, while D and trimming were read from the DNA. Here the sample spans 150,000 to 200,000 clones, 88% being singletons. The J gene is TRBJ1-2, the V gene TRBV5-1; 8 bases match TRBD1. The sequence was obtained from a man in his forties or fifties who had recovered from COVID-19. Sequencing was done on a sample of peripheral blood. The CDR3 sequence: CASSLGTGFSYGYTF. CDR3 in DNA: TGCGCCAGCAGCTTGGGGACAGGGTTTAGCTATGGCTACACCTTC. Full variable domain (missing parts from reference TRBV5-1 and TRBJ1-2): KAGVTQTPRYLIKTRGQQVTLSCSPISGHRSVSWYQQTPGQGLQFLFEYFSETQRNKGNFPGRFSGRQFSNSRSEMNVSTLELGDSALYLCASSLGTGFSYGYTFGSGTRLTVV.